These 30 T cell receptor beta chains came from one sample sequenced in a study of graft-versus-host responses after intestinal transplantation. TCRdb's copy holds only in-frame clones and misses some; the assay was immunoSEQ multiplex PCR. The sample consists of fewer than 120,000 clones, about 93% of them appearing once. These receptors lack a known antigen. The source was unstimulated CD8+ T cells sorted from spleen or lymph node cells, collected before intestinal transplant. The receptors stem from a human donor who received an intestinal transplant.

The J gene is TRBJ2-1, the V gene TRBV11-3, with D perhaps being TRBD1 or TRBD2 (5 bases each). The V end lost 5 bases, the J end lost 5 bases, and 7 bases lay between the germline ends. The CDR3 runs 12 residues. CDR1 SGHNT and CDR2 YENEEA come from the germline V gene. CDR3 amino acids: CASSRGDNEQFF. The CDR3 bases are TGTGCCAGCAGCCGAGGGGACAATGAGCAGTTCTTC.

The CDR3 protein is CASRLAGGSREQYF. In DNA form, the CDR3 reads TGTGCCAGCAGACTAGCGGGAGGGTCGCGGGAGCAGTACTTC. The J gene is TRBJ2-7, the V gene TRBV28; the match to TRBD2 covers 13 bases. Germline loops: CDR1 MDHEN, CDR2 SYDVKM. V lost 6 bases to trimming and J lost 7 bases; unmatched junction nucleotides: 6. The CDR3 is 14 residues long.

This sequence joins TRBV29-1 and TRBJ2-7, with 12 positions matching TRBD2. This CDR3 has 14 residues. Per the germline V gene, CDR1 is SQVTM and CDR2 is ANQGSEA. The J segment lost 4 bases and the V segment lost 1 base, leaving 2 bases of the junction unmatched. As DNA, the CDR3 is TGCAGCGTTGAAGGACTAGCGGGAGTGTACGAGCAGTACTTC. This translates into CSVEGLAGVYEQYF.

This chain joins TRBV19 and TRBJ1-1, with D perhaps matching TRBD1 (6 bases). The CDR3 has 13 residues. CDR1 LNHDA and CDR2 SQIVND come from the germline V gene (reference sequence). V lost 7 bases and J lost 1, with 10 bases in between. In DNA form, the CDR3 reads TGTGCCAGTAAGTACAGGGAGAACACTGAAGCTTTCTTT. Its protein is CASKYRENTEAFF.

This CDR3 is CASSLGTSGIQETQYF. The DNA of the CDR3 is TGTGCCAGCAGCCTTGGGACTAGCGGGATTCAAGAGACCCAGTACTTC. V gene TRBV16 combines with J gene TRBJ2-5; TRBD2 agrees at 13 bases. The V segment lost 4 bases and the J segment 2 bases; nucleotides outside the gene matches: 4. The CDR3 is 16 amino acids. CDR1 and CDR2 (germline): KGHSY, FQNENV.

This clone appeared once. The chain carries TRBV27 and TRBJ2-7; perhaps TRBD1 as D (5 bases). The germline V and J ends were trimmed by 4 bases and 3 bases, with 10 bases remaining between them. The CDR3 runs 13 residues. CDR1 and CDR2 (germline): MNHEY, SMNVEV (reference sequence). DNA of the CDR3: TGTGCCAGCAGTTCAACAGGAGACTACGAGCAGTACTTC. Translated, it gives CASSSTGDYEQYF.

V is TRBV6-1 and J is TRBJ2-3, with a possible D match to TRBD1 (5 bases). The length of the CDR3 is 11 residues. V lost 6 bases to trimming and J lost 5 bases, with 6 bases between them. Per germline, CDR1 MNHNS and CDR2 SASEGT. This CDR3 reads CASRQGDTQYF. The DNA of the CDR3 is TGTGCCAGCAGGCAGGGAGATACGCAGTATTTT.

The chain employs TRBV5-5 and TRBJ1-3; the match to TRBD1 covers 8 bases. There are 16 residues in the CDR3. Germline CDR1 SGHKS, CDR2 YYEKEE (reference sequence). V lost 5 bases and J lost 0; bases outside the gene matches: 7. The CDR3 nucleotides read TGTGCCAGCAGGGAGGGACAGGCCTCCTCTGGAAACACCATATATTTT. It encodes CASREGQASSGNTIYF.

The genes are TRBV29-1 and TRBJ2-1; 14 bases map to TRBD2. This CDR3 contains 14 residues. From germline, CDR1 is SQVTM and CDR2 ANQGSEA. The V gene end was trimmed by 8 bases and the J gene end by 10 bases; junction bases not matched to a gene: 10. The CDR3 sequence is CSYLGLAGVEEQFF. Here the CDR3 DNA reads TGCAGCTACTTGGGACTAGCGGGAGTAGAGGAGCAGTTCTTC.

This chain uses TRBV6-5 with TRBJ2-7; possibly TRBD2 for D (6 bases). CDR3 length: 14 residues. V shed 7 bases and J shed 3 bases, with 16 bases lying between them. Germline CDR1 is MNHEY and CDR2 is SVGAGI. The CDR3: CASTTIAEVYEQYF. The CDR3 region has the DNA TGTGCCAGCACAACTATAGCGGAGGTCTACGAGCAGTACTTC.

The chain carries TRBV10-1 and TRBJ2-7; 9 bases are a match to TRBD1. In germline, CDR1 is WNHNN, CDR2 SYGVQD (reference sequence). The J segment lost 3 bases and the V segment lost 2 bases, leaving 2 bases of the junction unmatched. The CDR3 sequence is 14 residues long. The CDR3 loop reads CASSEGTGIYEQYF. Here the CDR3 DNA reads TGCGCCAGCAGTGAGGGGACAGGGATCTACGAGCAGTACTTC.

This chain links TRBV19 with TRBJ1-2, with a tentative D call TRBD1 (6 bases). The V end lost 1 base, the J end lost 0 bases, and 6 bases lay between the germline ends. The CDR3 totals 14 residues. Germline values: CDR1 LNHDA, CDR2 SQIVND (reference sequence). CDR3 sequence (DNA): TGTGCCAGTAGTATAGGGACAGCTAACTATGGCTACACCTTC. It specifies CASSIGTANYGYTF.

The table lists this clone with a count of one. This chain uses TRBV29-1 with TRBJ2-1; D remains ambiguous. Deletions cut 2 bases from V and 0 bases from J, with 14 bases between. The CDR3 sequence is 16 residues long. In germline, CDR1 is SQVTM, CDR2 ANQGSEA. DNA for the CDR3: TGCAGCGTTGAAAGGCGAGCGTTGAGCTCCTACAATGAGCAGTTCTTC. Its translation: CSVERRALSSYNEQFF.

The rearrangement links TRBV25-1 to TRBJ2-7; perhaps TRBD2 as D (6 bases). The CDR3 length is 14 residues. Trimming removed 2 bases at V and 6 bases at J, with 14 bases between. Per germline, CDR1 MGHDK and CDR2 SYGVNS. CDR3 nucleotide sequence: TGTGCCAGCAGTGAAACGGGACTCGCCTCCGAGCAGTACTTC. Translation: CASSETGLASEQYF.

V gene TRBV30 combines with J gene TRBJ2-1, with D unresolved. Deletions cut 1 base from V and 8 bases from J, with 9 bases between. The CDR3 spans 12 residues. CDR1 GTSNPN and CDR2 SVGIG come from the germline V gene (reference sequence). For the CDR3, the DNA is TGTGCCTGGAGTGCTGGTTTGCATGAGCAGTTCTTC. This gives the protein CAWSAGLHEQFF.

V usage is TRBV5-1 and J usage is TRBJ2-7, with no clear D. CDR3 size: 12 residues. Between the trimmed V and J ends, which lost 0 bases and 4 bases, there was a span of 5 bases. Germline V CDR1 and CDR2: SGHRS, YFSETQ. The CDR3, as DNA: TGCGCCAGCAGCTTGGATATGTACGAGCAGTACTTC. Residues: CASSLDMYEQYF.

J is TRBJ2-7 and V is TRBV5-5, with D unclear. Germline values: CDR1 SGHKS, CDR2 YYEKEE (reference sequence). V was clipped by 4 bases and J by 2 bases, with 16 bases between them. The CDR3 sequence is 15 residues long. CDR3 amino acids: CASSGRQDKPYEQYF. CDR3 DNA sequence: TGTGCCAGCAGCGGGCGGCAGGATAAGCCCTACGAGCAGTACTTC.

This chain uses TRBV30 with TRBJ1-3; D is ambiguous. V lost 4 bases to trimming and J lost 0 bases, with 4 bases between them. The CDR3 spans 12 residues. The germline gives CDR1 GTSNPN, CDR2 SVGIG (reference sequence). The CDR3 reads CAWTPSGNTIYF. CDR3 nucleotide sequence: TGTGCCTGGACACCCTCTGGAAACACCATATATTTT.

The V call is TRBV27, the J call TRBJ1-2; 7 bases are shared with TRBD1. From germline, CDR1 is MNHEY and CDR2 SMNVEV (reference sequence). Losses at the gene ends were 5 bases for V and 4 bases for J; bases not matched to a gene: 10. The CDR3 covers 15 residues. CDR3 sequence (DNA): TGTGCCAGCAGTGCACAGGGGAGCGACTTCTATGGCTACACCTTC. It specifies CASSAQGSDFYGYTF.

The CDR3 loop is CASSLGTSYNSPLHF. The CDR3 nucleotides read TGTGCCAGCAGCTTAGGAACCAGCTATAATTCACCCCTCCACTTT. This rearrangement joins TRBV7-6 to TRBJ1-6; D not certain. CDR3 length: 15 amino acids. Germline assignment: CDR1 SGHVS and CDR2 FNYEAQ. V lost 1 base, J lost 3 bases, and 7 bases lay in between.

This clone has a single count. The chain couples TRBV7-9 to TRBJ2-1, with 14 nucleotides matching TRBD2. V was clipped by 3 bases and J by 9 bases; unmatched bases: 7. CDR3 length: 16 amino acids. The germline V gene has CDR1 SEHNR and CDR2 FQNEAQ (reference sequence). CDR3 nucleotide sequence: TGTGCCAGCAGCTTCAGACTAGCGGGAGGGGTCTCTGAGCAGTTCTTC. It yields the protein CASSFRLAGGVSEQFF.

V usage is TRBV5-1 and J usage is TRBJ2-3; 7 bases match TRBD2. The V and J ends lost 1 base and 0 bases, in that order; junction bases with no gene match: 11. Germline assignment: CDR1 SGHRS and CDR2 YFSETQ. The CDR3 is made up of 18 amino acids. CDR3 sequence reads: CASSLSWGGVPSTDTQYF. CDR3 nucleotides: TGCGCCAGCAGCTTGTCATGGGGGGGGGTACCTAGCACAGATACGCAGTATTTT.

The chain has TRBV7-9 and TRBJ2-7; 15 positions agree with TRBD2. The CDR3 covers 17 residues. The J segment lost 4 bases and the V segment lost 5 bases, leaving 9 bases of the junction unmatched. The V gene's germline CDR1 is SEHNR and CDR2 FQNEAQ (reference sequence). The CDR3 is CASSPLGLAGGLYEQYF. In DNA, the CDR3 is TGTGCCAGCAGCCCGCTGGGACTAGCGGGAGGTTTATACGAGCAGTACTTC.

This clone was recorded once. The chain employs TRBV7-9 and TRBJ2-5; possible D gene TRBD2, 6 bases. This CDR3 region has 14 residues. V lost 4 bases, J lost 11 bases, and 20 bases lay in between. Germline V lookup: CDR1 SEHNR, CDR2 FQNEAQ (reference sequence). The CDR3 sequence: CASSSQDTLREQYF. In DNA form, the CDR3 reads TGTGCCAGCAGCTCCCAGGACACCCTCCGGGAGCAGTACTTC.

This chain links TRBV9 with TRBJ2-2; no firm D call. Trimming left V 0 bases short and J 3 bases short, with 6 bases between. The germline gives CDR1 SGDLS, CDR2 YYNGEE. The CDR3 length is 14 residues. The chain's CDR3 is CASSVDEHTGELFF. The CDR3 nucleotides are TGTGCCAGCAGCGTAGACGAGCACACCGGGGAGCTGTTTTTT.

This clone has just one count. The chain uses TRBV13 and TRBJ1-4; TRBD1 agrees at 7 bases. The ends lost 6 bases at V and 2 bases at J; junction bases unmatched: 6. The CDR3 covers 15 residues. Looked up from germline, CDR1 is PRHDT and CDR2 is FYEKMQ (reference sequence). The CDR3: CASRLRGQTNEKLFF. CDR3 sequence (DNA): TGTGCCAGCAGGCTTAGGGGACAGACTAATGAAAAACTGTTTTTT. The complete variable domain, with remaining parts taken from reference TRBV13 and TRBJ1-4, reads AAGVIQSPRHLIKEKRETATLKCYPIPRHDTVYWYQQGPGQDPQFLISFYEKMQSDKGSIPDRFSAQQFSDYHSELNMSSLELGDSALYFCASRLRGQTNEKLFFGSGTQLSVL.

The rearrangement joins TRBV7-9 to TRBJ2-7; 10 bases fit TRBD1. Germline values: CDR1 SEHNR, CDR2 FQNEAQ (reference sequence). The CDR3 covers 16 residues. J gave up 0 bases and V 4 bases, and 6 bases lay outside the gene matches. The CDR3 region has the DNA TGTGCCAGCAGCTCGTCGACAGGGGGCCTCTCCTACGAGCAGTACTTC. This codes for CASSSSTGGLSYEQYF.

The chain uses TRBV9 and TRBJ2-1; the match to TRBD2 covers 7 bases. The CDR3 is 16 residues long. Germline V gene data show CDR1 as SGDLS and CDR2 as YYNGEE. J was trimmed by 7 bases and V by 4 bases; bases with no gene match: 14. The CDR3 region has the DNA TGTGCCAGCAGCCATGGGACTACCCTTAGCGGGAATGAGCAGTTCTTC. Protein: CASSHGTTLSGNEQFF.

V and J are TRBV27 and TRBJ2-5, with D unresolved. The V end lost 3 bases, the J end lost 5 bases, and 4 bases lay between the germline ends. The germline V gene has CDR1 MNHEY and CDR2 SMNVEV (reference sequence). The CDR3 is 11 residues long. The CDR3 sequence: CASSFRETQYF. In nucleotides, the CDR3 is TGTGCCAGCAGTTTTCGGGAGACCCAGTACTTC.

The rearrangement uses TRBV7-9 and TRBJ2-7, with 7 bases identical to TRBD1. This CDR3 spans 16 amino acids. Germline V gene data show CDR1 as SEHNR and CDR2 as FQNEAQ (reference sequence). The V segment lost 5 bases and the J segment 2 bases; nucleotides outside the gene matches: 12. The CDR3 loop is CASSATGEELPYEQYF. The DNA for the CDR3 is TGTGCCAGCAGCGCCACAGGGGAAGAGCTGCCCTACGAGCAGTACTTC.